This TCR beta chain was profiled in a study of blood T cell repertoires in COVID-19. As processed by the authors: Reference gene primer amplification in the assay estimated nucleated cell counts. Sequencing was performed with immunoSEQ multiplex PCR; in TCRdb, only in-frame clones are kept and a portion is missing. V, J and clone size are taken as reported in that table, and D and trimming were inferred from the DNA itself. This sample has around 180,000 clones, with about 77% found just once. Germline V gene data show CDR1 as SGHAT and CDR2 as FQNNGV. The CDR3 is 14 amino acids. With 8 bases clipped from V and 3 bases from J, the junction kept 10 bases outside the gene matches. In terms of age and location, participants ranged from roughly 18 to 100 years and lived in about two dozen US areas.

The chain uses TRBV11-2 and TRBJ2-7, with 7 positions matching TRBD2. This receptor was identified in a woman between 45 and 60 years old with acute COVID-19. The specimen sequenced was PBMCs or T cells enriched from blood (not recorded which). The chain's CDR3 is CASRWGGVGYEQYV. DNA of the CDR3: TGTGCCAGCCGCTGGGGAGGGGTTGGCTACGAGCAGTACGTC.